One sample yielded the 2 T cell receptor beta chains listed below, sequenced in a study of CD8 T cells in Susac syndrome. Random hexamers were used to reverse transcribe an amount of roughly 0.45 to 1 ug RNA. TCRdb re-called the immunoSEQ multiplex PCR reads with MiXCR, one entry per CDR3 protein. The sample records under 200,000 distinct CDR3 sequences, approximately 95% being singletons. The sample consisted of CD4+ T cells from PBMCs. The receptors here all came from a human donor in good health.

J is TRBJ1-1 and V is TRBV29-1, with D tentatively TRBD1 (5 bases). Trimming removed 4 bases from V and 10 bases from J, with 13 bases in between. The CDR3 has 11 residues. The germline CDR1 and CDR2 sequences are SQVTM and ANQGSEA. CDR3 DNA sequence: TGCAGCGTTGTGGGCAGGGCTGGAGCTTTCTTT. Protein sequence: CSVVGRAGAFF.

The chain joins TRBV20-1 to TRBJ2-1; D gene unclear. Germline V gene lookup returns CDR1 DFQATT and CDR2 SNEGSKA (reference sequence). Trimming shortened V by 6 bases and J by 12 bases, and 12 bases separated the two germline ends. This CDR3 region has 10 residues. Written as DNA, the CDR3 is TGCAGTGCCCACGCTATCGGGCAGTTCTTC. This translates into CSAHAIGQFF.